The 28 T cell receptor beta chains in this list originate from one sample, sequenced in a study of radiotherapy plus CTLA-4 blockade in lung cancer. Profiled with immunoSEQ multiplex PCR; TCRdb holds only in-frame clones, not every one. The table includes roughly 73,000 clones, roughly 84% detected once. Sequencing was performed on peripheral blood, taken from a patient treated with radiotherapy plus ipilimumab. These receptors were taken from a human donor with non-small cell lung cancer that progressed on radiotherapy plus ipilimumab.

This chain connects TRBV5-6 to TRBJ2-3; D is possibly TRBD1 (7 bases). V dropped 4 bases and J dropped 2 bases, with 20 bases sitting between them. The CDR3 runs to 17 residues. Germline CDR1 and CDR2: SGHDT and YYEEEE. The CDR3 bases are TGTGCCAGCAGCCCAGGGACAGCCGGGAGAAACACAGATACGCAGTATTTT. This gives the protein CASSPGTAGRNTDTQYF. The variable domain in full, with the rest retrieved from reference TRBV5-6 and TRBJ2-3, is DAGVTQSPTHLIKTRGQQVTLRCSPKSGHDTVSWYQQALGQGPQFIFQYYEEEERQRGNFPDRFSGHQFPNYSSELNVNALLLGDSALYLCASSPGTAGRNTDTQYFGPGTRLTVL.

This chain joins TRBV5-1 and TRBJ2-5; 9 nucleotides match TRBD2. Looked up from germline, CDR1 is SGHRS and CDR2 is YFSETQ. Trimming removed 3 bases from V and 7 bases from J; junction bases left unmatched: 16. There are 17 residues in the CDR3. The CDR3, as DNA: TGCGCCAGCAGCTCTGGCGGTGGTAGCGGGAGATCCGGGACCCAGTACTTC. This sequence encodes CASSSGGGSGRSGTQYF.

The chain joins TRBV2 to TRBJ2-1, with a weak D call TRBD2 (5 bases). Germline CDR1 is SNHLY and CDR2 is FYNNEI. The CDR3 consists of 13 residues. The V and J ends lost 4 bases and 5 bases respectively, with 9 bases between them. The CDR3 nucleotides are TGTGCCAGCAGTGTCCTCGGGGACAATGAGCAGTTCTTC. This sequence encodes CASSVLGDNEQFF.

The chain joins TRBV5-1 to TRBJ2-3; perhaps TRBD1 as D (6 bases). Germline V gene lookup returns CDR1 SGHRS and CDR2 YFSETQ. V lost 6 bases, J lost 9 bases, and 11 bases lay in between. This CDR3 has 11 residues. CDR3 in DNA: TGCGCCAGCACCGACAGGACAACGCAGTATTTT. Its translation: CASTDRTTQYF. Based on the CDR3 plus reference TRBV5-1 and TRBJ2-3, the full variable domain is KAGVTQTPRYLIKTRGQQVTLSCSPISGHRSVSWYQQTPGQGLQFLFEYFSETQRNKGNFPGRFSGRQFSNSRSEMNVSTLELGDSALYLCASTDRTTQYFGPGTRLTVL.

The chain carries TRBV7-9 and TRBJ2-5; D perhaps matches TRBD1 (5 bases). The J call may not be correct, given that the DNA end is closer to TRBJ2-7. The CDR3 runs to 13 residues. Germline CDR1 and CDR2: SEHNR and FQNEAQ (reference sequence). The CDR3 DNA reads as TGTGCCAGCAGCTTACAGGGAAACTACGAGCAGTACTTC. It encodes CASSLQGNYEQYF.

The chain joins TRBV7-2 to TRBJ2-7, with D perhaps TRBD2 (6 bases). Germline CDR1 reads SGHTA; CDR2 reads FQGNSA. The V gene lost 1 base and the J gene lost 4 bases, with 14 bases spanning the gap. CDR3 length: 15 amino acids. CDR3 coding DNA: TGTGCCAGCAGCTTAGAGATCGGGGGTACTTACGAGCAGTACGTC. Translated: CASSLEIGGTYEQYV.

The J gene is TRBJ2-7, the V gene TRBV2, with a possible D match to TRBD2 (6 bases). Trimming pared 7 bases from V and 4 bases from J, leaving 8 bases between. The CDR3 runs 11 residues. Germline lookup yields CDR1 SNHLY and CDR2 FYNNEI. CDR3 protein: CASMGGYEQYF. CDR3 DNA: TGTGCCAGCATGGGGGGTTACGAGCAGTACTTC.

This rearrangement joins TRBV12-2 to TRBJ2-7; no DNA check was done on the table's D call, TRBD2. TRBV12-2 has pseudogene status. The CDR3 is made up of 17 amino acids. CDR3 region: CASRRRCRGLFSYEQYV. The CDR3 DNA is TGTGCAAGTCGCAGGCGCTGCCGGGGACTTTTCTCCTACGAGCAGTACGTC.

The chain employs TRBV7-9 and TRBJ2-3; 9 bases match TRBD1. CDR3 length: 14 residues. V was clipped by 5 bases and J by 3 bases; unmatched bases: 3. Germline values: CDR1 SEHNR, CDR2 FQNEAQ (reference sequence). DNA for the CDR3: TGTGCCAGCAGCCCCGGACAGGGGACAGATACGCAGTATTTT. It is translated as CASSPGQGTDTQYF.

This clone was detected once. The chain links TRBV27 to TRBJ2-3, with a tentative D call TRBD2 (6 bases). The CDR3 runs to 13 residues. Trimming stripped 10 bases from V and 2 bases from J, with 13 bases between. CDR1 is MNHEY, CDR2 SMNVEV, per germline (reference sequence). This CDR3 reads CATLDYSTDTQYF. For the CDR3, the DNA is TGTGCCACCTTGGACTATTCCACAGATACGCAGTATTTT.

This clone has only one observation. V is TRBV5-1 and J is TRBJ1-5; a weak D match, TRBD1 (6 bases). The V gene's germline CDR1 is SGHRS and CDR2 YFSETQ. The CDR3 extends over 17 amino acids. The V and J ends lost 3 bases and 6 bases respectively, with 22 bases between them. CDR3 sequence: CASSWEPQGPSSQPQHF. DNA of the CDR3: TGCGCCAGCAGCTGGGAGCCACAGGGTCCTTCCAGTCAGCCCCAGCATTTT.

This chain connects TRBV15 to TRBJ1-5; maybe TRBD1 (6 bases). Germline-derived CDR1 and CDR2 are LNHNV and YYDKDF (reference sequence). The CDR3 is 16 residues long. The V end was cut by 0 bases, the J end by 6 bases, with 15 bases between. CDR3 sequence: CATSRDLVGAGQPQHF. In DNA form, the CDR3 reads TGTGCCACCAGCAGAGATTTGGTGGGGGCGGGTCAGCCCCAGCATTTT.

The chain couples TRBV29-1 to TRBJ2-7; 8 nucleotides agree with TRBD1. Germline CDR1 reads SQVTM; CDR2 reads ANQGSEA. CDR3 size: 13 residues. Germline trimming cut 2 bases from V and 4 bases from J; bases unmatched to any gene: 4. The CDR3: CSVETDRVYEQYF. The CDR3 DNA reads as TGCAGCGTTGAAACGGACAGGGTGTACGAGCAGTACTTC.

The V call is TRBV28, the J call TRBJ2-7; perhaps TRBD2 as D (6 bases). CDR1 and CDR2 (germline): MDHEN, SYDVKM. The CDR3 has 16 amino acids. V lost 3 bases to trimming and J lost 2 bases, with 17 bases between them. CDR3 loop: CASSFSRRGDPYEQYV. In DNA, the CDR3 is TGTGCCAGCAGTTTCTCGCGGAGGGGTGACCCCTACGAGCAGTACGTC.

A few counts support this clone. The genes are TRBV6-1 and TRBJ2-7; D assignment may be TRBD1 or TRBD2 (6 bases each). The germline V gene has CDR1 MNHNS and CDR2 SASEGT. CDR3 length: 15 amino acids. V was cut by 1 base and J by 1 base, with 11 bases left in between. The CDR3 bases are TGTGCCAGCAGTGAAGGCGGAGGGGGGTCCTACGAGCAGTACGTC. Protein sequence: CASSEGGGGSYEQYV.

The genes are TRBV9 and TRBJ2-2, with 7 bases aligning to TRBD2. The CDR3 covers 17 residues. V lost 8 bases and J lost 4; bases outside the gene matches: 17. Germline V CDR1 and CDR2: SGDLS, YYNGEE. In nucleotides, the CDR3 is TGTGCCAGACAGAGTAGAGGCGGGAGTTATGGCACCGGGGAGCTGTTTTTT. Translation: CARQSRGGSYGTGELFF. The complete variable domain, with remaining parts taken from reference TRBV9 and TRBJ2-2, reads DSGVTQTPKHLITATGQRVTLRCSPRSGDLSVYWYQQSLDQGLQFLIQYYNGEERAKGNILERFSAQQFPDLHSELNLSSLELGDSALYFCARQSRGGSYGTGELFFGEGSRLTVL.

V is TRBV10-3 and J is TRBJ2-5; perhaps D is TRBD1 or TRBD2 (5 bases each). The better agreement between TRBJ2-7 and the DNA end casts doubt on the J call. Looked up from germline, CDR1 is ENHRY and CDR2 is SYGVKD. CDR3 length: 13 amino acids. CDR3 bases: TGTGCCATCAGTGAGAGGGGAGCCTACGAGCAGTACTTC. It codes for CAISERGAYEQYF.

The chain is built from TRBV6-5 and TRBJ2-2; no definite D call. This CDR3 has 14 residues. V dropped 7 bases and J dropped 1 base, with 10 bases sitting between them. Germline loops: CDR1 MNHEY, CDR2 SVGAGI. DNA for the CDR3: TGTGCCAGCAAGGGCCATCTGAACACCGGGGAGCTGTTTTTT. Amino acid sequence: CASKGHLNTGELFF.

CDR3 amino acids: CATSVYPETQYF. CDR3 nucleotide sequence: TGTGCCACCAGCGTTTACCCCGAGACCCAGTACTTC. This sequence joins TRBV15 and TRBJ2-5; D gene unclear. Germline V gives CDR1 LNHNV, CDR2 YYDKDF (reference sequence). The V gene lost 5 bases and the J gene lost 5 bases, with 9 bases spanning the gap. The CDR3 loop spans 12 amino acids. Drawing the rest from reference TRBV15 and TRBJ2-5, the complete variable domain is DAMVIQNPRYQVTQFGKPVTLSCSQTLNHNVMYWYQQKSSQAPKLLFHYYDKDFNNEADTPDNFQSRRPNTSFCFLDIRSPGLGDTAMYLCATSVYPETQYFGPGTRLLVL.

The chain links TRBV2 to TRBJ2-1, with unresolved D. This CDR3 region has 13 residues. Trimming cost V 4 bases and J 3 bases, with 7 bases left between them. Germline V gene data show CDR1 as SNHLY and CDR2 as FYNNEI. In DNA, the CDR3 is TGTGCCAGCAGTGTTCTGATCTACAATGAGCAGTTCTTC. Translated, it gives CASSVLIYNEQFF.

The rearrangement joins TRBV19 to TRBJ1-1; 7 nucleotides line up with TRBD1. The CDR3 has 16 amino acids. CDR1 and CDR2 (germline): LNHDA, SQIVND (reference sequence). The V segment lost 8 bases and the J segment 0 bases; nucleotides outside the gene matches: 12. The CDR3 nucleotides read TGTGCCAGTGCGGGGGGACCGGGACAGATGAACACTGAAGCTTTCTTT. Translation: CASAGGPGQMNTEAFF.

DNA for the CDR3: TGTGCCAGCAGCTTCACTGGGAGTGGAGATACGCAGTATTTT. Encoded protein: CASSFTGSGDTQYF. The gene calls are TRBV7-3 and TRBJ2-3; tentative D call: TRBD2 (5 bases). With 3 bases removed from V and 5 bases from J, the gap between germline ends came to 12 bases. Germline CDR1 is SGHTA and CDR2 is FQGTGA. The CDR3 length is 14 residues.

The chain combines TRBV2 with TRBJ2-2, with D perhaps matching TRBD2 (6 bases). Germline V gene lookup returns CDR1 SNHLY and CDR2 FYNNEI. CDR3 length: 19 amino acids. V gave up 4 bases and J gave up 0 bases, with 21 bases separating them. CDR3: CASSVIGGWGVANTGELFF. The DNA for the CDR3 is TGTGCCAGCAGTGTTATCGGCGGTTGGGGGGTCGCGAACACCGGGGAGCTGTTTTTT.

CDR3 sequence: CASSRGTGNQPQHF. The CDR3 DNA reads TGTGCCAGCAGCCGGGGGACAGGCAATCAGCCCCAGCATTTT. The chain recombines TRBV7-9 with TRBJ1-5, with 7 bases fitting TRBD1. V dropped 5 bases and J dropped 2; count of bases not matched to a gene: 3. CDR1 SEHNR and CDR2 FQNEAQ come from the germline V gene (reference sequence). CDR3 size: 14 residues.

This chain connects TRBV4-2 to TRBJ2-5, with 7 bases identical to TRBD1. Germline V gene lookup returns CDR1 LGHNA and CDR2 YNFKEQ. Trimming cost V 0 bases and J 7 bases; bases outside gene matches: 8. This CDR3 spans 15 amino acids. The CDR3 DNA sequence: TGTGCCAGCAGCCAAGATGTGGGCAGGGGGTTGACCCAGTACTTC. It is translated as CASSQDVGRGLTQYF.

V usage is TRBV10-3 and J usage is TRBJ1-3; D remains ambiguous. The ends were cut back, 2 bases at V and 1 base at J, with 6 bases in the middle. Germline values: CDR1 ENHRY, CDR2 SYGVKD. This CDR3 is 14 amino acids long. The CDR3 DNA reads TGTGCCATCAGTGAGGGTAAATCTGGAAACACCATATATTTT. This gives the protein CAISEGKSGNTIYF.

The J gene is TRBJ1-2, the V gene TRBV7-2; D is possibly TRBD1 (5 bases). The V end was cut by 5 bases, the J end by 0 bases, with 13 bases between. This CDR3 is built from 15 residues. The germline V gene has CDR1 SGHTA and CDR2 FQGNSA. DNA for the CDR3: TGTGCCAGCAGCCCGCGGACACCCCCTAACTATGGCTACACCTTC. Translation gives CASSPRTPPNYGYTF.

The chain employs TRBV9 and TRBJ2-2; 9 nucleotides agree with TRBD1. Germline CDR1 is SGDLS and CDR2 is YYNGEE. CDR3 length: 16 residues. V lost 3 bases, J lost 4 bases, and 7 bases stayed unmatched. Here the CDR3 DNA reads TGTGCCAGCAGCGCCCCCGGGACAGGGATCACCGGGGAGCTGTTTTTT. Its translation: CASSAPGTGITGELFF.